This T cell receptor beta chain is from a study of molecular identifiers for immune sequencing clone quantification. TCRdb processed the PCR reads anew with MiXCR; each CDR3 protein has one entry. This table holds hundreds of thousands of distinct CDR3 sequences, 15% to 20% found once. This clonotype was seen many times. The sample comprised naive CD8+ T cells from blood, with Jurkat cell RNA spiked in. As for subset: FACS-sorted CD8+CD4-CCR7+CD45RA+ naive T cells. The source is a human donor in good health. Some libraries in this study had Jurkat cell RNA spiked in.

The CDR3 DNA reads as TGTGCCAGCAGTTTAGAGACAGGGATCACAGATACGCAGTATTTT. This encodes CASSLETGITDTQYF. This chain links TRBV27 with TRBJ2-3; 7 bases map to TRBD1. The CDR3 is made up of 15 amino acids. V lost 2 bases to trimming and J lost 2 bases; unmatched junction nucleotides: 4. In germline, CDR1 is MNHEY, CDR2 SMNVEV (reference sequence).